This TCR beta chain emerged from a study of OX40 agonist ivuxolimab in advanced cancers. Study details: Patients received ivuxolimab, an agonistic anti-OX40 (CD134) antibody. The study reported partial responses in three patients: one hepatocellular carcinoma, two cutaneous melanoma.

Blood got drawn at baseline, again on cycle 4 day 1, and then on cycle 7 day 1. TCRdb's table, derived via immunoSEQ multiplex PCR, lists solely in-frame clones and lacks some. Of about 24,000 clones detected, 84% appear once; the ten largest clones hold around 15%. Overall study results and limits: Low normalized T-cell clonal expansion also characterized some of the nonresponders.

Germline lookup yields CDR1 SGHDN and CDR2 FVKESK. The CDR3 length is 15 residues. V gave up 4 bases and J gave up 6 bases; unmatched junction bases: 10. A remark on this clone: Its antigen is currently unknown.

The clonotype comes from an adult with an advanced solid tumor such as melanoma, head and neck, liver or kidney cancer. The genes are TRBV14 and TRBJ2-7, with TRBD2 matching over 9 bases. This specimen was CD4+ or CD8+ T cells sorted from blood, taken in a trial of the OX40 agonist ivuxolimab. In nucleotides, the CDR3 is TGTGCCAGCAGCCCTAACGCGGGAGGGACCGCCGAGCAGTACTTC. This codes for CASSPNAGGTAEQYF. Looking up the rest from reference TRBV14 and TRBJ2-7 gives the full variable domain: EAGVTQFPSHSVIEKGQTVTLRCDPISGHDNLYWYRRVMGKEIKFLLHFVKESKQDESGMPNNRFLAERTGGTYSTLKVQPAELEDSGVYFCASSPNAGGTAEQYFGPGTRLTVT.